A selection of T cell receptor beta chains follows, all from one sample in a study of blood T cells in healthy people across ages. TCRdb independently ran MiXCR on the 5' RACE reads; one entry per CDR3 protein. This sample has approximately 670,000 distinct CDR3 sequences, with 35% to 50% found just once. The specimen sequenced was blood. The receptors were gathered from an older man in good health. CDR3s include the opening cysteine and the closing phenylalanine or tryptophan. The D gene is left open where the match is weak. The listing skips clone size in some rows; elsewhere it reads once, few, many or a size class.

size,V,J,D,DNA,CDR3
NA,TRBV2,TRBJ1-1,NA,TGTGCCAGCAGCCATGGGAACAGACCGAACACTGAAGCTTTCTTT,CASSHGNRPNTEAFF
once,TRBV11-2,TRBJ2-2,TRBD2,TGTGCCAGCAGGCCGGGAGGGGTGAACACCGGGGAGCTGTTTTTT,CASRPGGVNTGELFF
many,TRBV5-1,TRBJ2-7,TRBD2,TGCGCCAGCAGTCCGGAGGCGGGAGTACCCTACGAGCAGTACTTC,CASSPEAGVPYEQYF
once,TRBV20-1,TRBJ1-1,NA,TGCAGTGCGCCGGGAGGTAGGAACACTGAAGCTTTCTTT,CSAPGGRNTEAFF
NA,TRBV25-1,TRBJ2-1,NA,TGTGCCAGCAGTCAGGGGACCCCTTACAATGAGCAGTTCTTC,CASSQGTPYNEQFF
NA,TRBV27,TRBJ2-5,NA,TGTGCCAGCAGTTTACTAGGGTTGGGCCAACAAGAGACCCAGTACTTC,CASSLLGLGQQETQYF
NA,TRBV20-1,TRBJ2-5,TRBD1,TGCAGTACTCCTGATGGGACAGGGAATAGGGAGACCCAGTACTTC,CSTPDGTGNRETQYF
few,TRBV6-2/TRBV6-3,TRBJ2-1,NA,TGTGCCAGCAGTTATGGGCTGGAAGACAATGAGCAGTTCTTC,CASSYGLEDNEQFF
NA,TRBV7-9,TRBJ2-7,TRBD2,TGTGCCAGCAGCGGGCGGGGGGCTTCCTACGAGCAGTACTTC,CASSGRGASYEQYF
many,TRBV4-2,TRBJ1-2,TRBD1,TGTGCCAGCAGCCAAGAGCCCCAGGGGGACAACTATGGCTACACCTTC,CASSQEPQGDNYGYTF
NA,TRBV9,TRBJ2-1,NA,TGTGCCAGCAGCTCGCGCTCGGGGGAGGTGGACAATGAGCAGTTCTTC,CASSSRSGEVDNEQFF
NA,TRBV6-2/TRBV6-3,TRBJ2-2,NA,TGTGCCAGCAGTTACCAACACACCGGGGAGCTGTTTTTT,CASSYQHTGELFF
NA,TRBV12-3/TRBV12-4,TRBJ2-3,TRBD2,TGTGCCAGCAGTACACTAGCGGATCCCTCAGATACGCGGTATTTT,CASSTLADPSDTRYF
NA,TRBV6-2/TRBV6-3,TRBJ2-5,NA,TGTGCCAGCAGTGAGACAGGGAGGGGGACCCAGTACTTC,CASSETGRGTQYF
NA,TRBV19,TRBJ2-7,TRBD1,TGTGCCAGTGCTACAGGGGCCACCTACGAGCAGTACTTC,CASATGATYEQYF
NA,TRBV7-3,TRBJ1-2,NA,TGTGCCAGCAGCAATCCTGATAACAGGGAGGGCTACACCTTC,CASSNPDNREGYTF